The subject of this entry is one T cell receptor (beta chain). The antigen is unknown. Investigators reverse transcribed all isolated RNA, so they sequenced expressed TCRB transcripts. Method: immunoSEQ multiplex PCR; TCRdb's copy keeps in-frame clones and lacks some. The data show some 900,000 clones, under 20% seen once. This CDR3 contains 17 residues. The ends were cut back, 1 base at V and 4 bases at J, with 20 bases in the middle. CDR1 and CDR2 (germline): LGHNA, YNFKEQ. This sample was taken from a study of beta chain features in type 1 diabetes. As for the study in general: Patient and healthy donor groups were alike in age, gender and cell yields.

Study-wide results and limits: Patients with type 1 diabetes carried fewer insertions and had more deletions at their VDJ junctions.

The sequenced sample was naive CD4+ T cells from blood. The chain uses TRBV4-2 and TRBJ2-7; D might be TRBD1 (6 bases). This TCR derives from a woman aged 18-29 years in good health. The CDR3 loop reads CASSQGRQATTQYEQYF. The CDR3 DNA follows: TGTGCCAGCAGCCAAGGGAGACAGGCTACTACCCAATACGAGCAGTACTTC.